The TCR beta chain under discussion was sequenced for a study of cytomegalovirus exposure and HLA in healthy donors listed by TCRdb under 2017. With respect to the entire study: According to an earlier analysis of 550 to 700 of the donors, some 170 million T cells yielded roughly 110 million unique TCR beta sequences and around 300 Gb of sequence data. A later genetic analysis took genome-wide SNP genotypes for about 60% of the roughly 670 donors and used that subset as a discovery cohort. Among about 390 genotyped donors of the cohort, an average of around 240,000 unique TCR beta nucleotide sequences were sequenced per donor, about a sixth of them non-productive. About 330 gigabases of sequencing data and around 90 million unique TCR sequences made up an early release that covered fewer than 650 HLA-typed donors. An earlier analysis of approximately 500 of the donors applied high-throughput TCR beta sequencing to assess whether each TCR beta V gene segment acted as functional or pseudogenic. The number of typed donors differed by locus: about 620-640 for A, B, C, DRB1 and DQB1; 500 to 550 for DQA1; 606 for DPA1; and 450 to 480 for DPB1. Both class I and class II loci were covered by HLA typing, at four-digit resolution. The study aimed to test whether cataloging public T cell receptors could reveal signatures of past pathogen exposure. All discovery cohort repertoires had been generated on a single sequencing platform. Donor age, sex, ethnicity and CMV serostatus were compiled alongside the repertoire data. Along with the roughly 670-subject first cohort, a separate validation cohort of over a hundred different subjects was used. High-throughput TCR immunosequencing, statistical association of individual TCRs with disease status, and machine learning were combined to predict cytomegalovirus infection status. Rather than using new phenotypic data, the later analysis identified candidate immune exposures from TCR beta sequences and from how often those sequences occurred across donors. In a later analysis, previously published TCR beta repertoires from several hundred donors were re-analyzed and high-resolution HLA genotyping was added so that TCR occurrence patterns could be studied. Roughly five DR-DQ haplotypes were treated as single units for association and clustering because of strong linkage in the cohort. The study profiled the T cell repertoires of around 700 subjects by immunosequencing and related them to cytomegalovirus serostatus. The genetic ancestry cluster associated with self-reported Caucasian donors included 80% to 90% of the approximately 430 genotyped donors.

With regard to this clone: Its antigen is currently not known. It has no much larger one-base neighbor in the sample; base qualities were not kept.

Receptor amplification or capture employed the immunoSEQ multiplex PCR assay. The multiplex PCR relied on a mix of 60 forward primers for TCR Vbeta segments and 13 reverse primers for TCR Jbeta segments. The CDR3 region of rearranged TCR beta genes was amplified from genomic DNA by a multiplex PCR assay. The Illumina HiSeq System was used to sequence the amplified TCR beta libraries as 87-base-pair reads. Processing in the source paper ran as follows. Across the 666 repertoires, a later analysis counted approximately 83 million unique TCR beta chains, roughly 11 million of which were shared by at least two donors. Raw reads were error-corrected and collapsed into unique sequences by a nearest-neighbor algorithm in which closely related sequences were merged to remove PCR and sequencing errors. CDR3 sequences were aligned to IMGT reference sequences to assign V, D and J gene segments. For a sequence to be retained, a match of at least six nucleotides was required to both a V gene segment and a J gene segment. Rearrangements were classified as productive when the CDR3 lacked stop codons and remained in frame with V and J, and all other rearrangements were classified as non-productive. Following IMGT convention, CDR3 was defined as the stretch from the second conserved V-encoded cysteine up to the conserved J-encoded phenylalanine. The earlier analysis of 450 to 750 of the donors excluded any sequence lacking an unambiguous match to a single V gene segment. An earlier analysis of about 590 of the donors classified V segments as functional when productive rearrangements were above 56.7% and as segregating when the standard deviation between donors was above 5%. A statistical classification framework was developed to diagnose cytomegalovirus status using the catalog of TCR beta chain sequences. In a later analysis, V and J genes were assigned by comparing TCR nucleotide sequences against IMGT/GENE-DB human TR gene sequences. A later analysis assigned CDR3 sequences and most-parsimonious VDJ recombination scenarios with the TCRdist pipeline. In a later analysis, each TCR beta chain was defined by its CDR3 amino acid sequence together with its V-gene family, and reads without a unique V-gene family were excluded. In a later analysis, around 650 highly shared, low-generation-probability nucleotide sequences were removed to address suspected cross-contamination and a sequencing artifact. In a later analysis, a clonal expansion index was calculated for each public chain from normalized within-repertoire ranks of inferred template counts. A later analysis computed generation probabilities with a VDJ recombination model fitted to out-of-frame rearrangements, and checked the results against IGoR. In a later analysis, TCR-TCR, TCR-HLA and TCR-CMV co-occurrence was scored with hypergeometric tests, and a repertoire-size bias correction was applied to TCR pairs. False discovery rates were estimated in a later analysis by permuting HLA or CMV assignments 20 times. In a later analysis, co-occurring TCRs were grouped using DBSCAN, and TCRdist sequence similarity was added for clustering within HLA-allele-positive subsets. For co-occurrence clustering, repertoires with fewer than 30,000 or more than 120,000 public chains were excluded, along with about five repertoires with anomalous nucleotide sharing. This immuneACCESS table, as held by TCRdb, lists in-frame sequences with V and J called but not all clones. Of the missing ones, under half trace to an unresolved V gene in checked studies; the others have no known cause. V and J calls and clone size are those listed in that table; D and trimming were worked out from the DNA. The sample table shows about 110,000 clones, and 75% are seen once. The ten largest clones represent roughly 2.9% of the sample.

The cohort consisted of some 670 healthy bone marrow donors. At the time of sampling, all cohort members were nominally healthy, though unrecorded immune exposures were likely present. The donor tested CMV seropositive, placing the donor among the 289 seropositive members of the cohort. A peripheral blood sample was provided by each donor, and peripheral blood mononuclear cells were used for TCR beta sequencing. The Qiagen DNeasy Blood Extraction Kit was used to extract genomic DNA from the blood cell samples. The germline V and J ends show losses of 8 bases and 6 bases respectively, and no gene match explains 4 bases of the junction. Sequences SGHTA (CDR1) and FQGNSA (CDR2) are obtained from the germline V gene. There are 13 amino acids in the CDR3, from cysteine to phenylalanine inclusive. Only CDR3 DNA remains: 39 bases, in frame from the first base. Overall study results and their limits: In a later analysis, the rate of TCR association differed among HLA loci, with DRB1 alleles having the most associated TCRs and HLA-C alleles having the fewest. The study gave a list of some 150 TCR beta chains associated with cytomegalovirus. Some IMGT-functional V segments, including TRBV6-2 and TRBV6-3, could not be distinguished by the 87-base-pair reads and were therefore excluded. An earlier analysis of approximately 540 of the donors showed that most TCR beta V segments appeared in productive rearrangements either about 87% or about 30% of the time, which broadly matched IMGT annotations. V-gene and J-gene trimming of TCR beta chains was associated with a missense DCLRE1C variant in a later genetic analysis, and the association was replicated in an independent cohort. Linkage disequilibrium might explain the correlated functional status among segregating V segments, but an unknown experimental factor could not be ruled out. In a later analysis, HLA-associated TCR beta chains were found to be more clonally expanded and to have lower generation probabilities than equally common non-associated chains. Because counts were too low, more than 15 rarely observed V segments, including chromosome 9 orphons, were excluded from the earlier analysis of 587 of the donors. According to the authors, the approach could potentially be generalized to other disease states and immunological phenotypes. This cohort had only TCR beta chains sequenced, and the lack of alpha or paired-chain data limited which features could be detected. A further reported finding was that TCR beta sequences accurately predicted the HLA-A and HLA-B alleles for most subjects in the first cohort. Most CMV-associated TCR beta chains appeared to be HLA-restricted in a later analysis, and the HLA associations seemed to be driven largely by CMV exposure. The classifier was reported to diagnose cytomegalovirus status with high specificity and sensitivity in both the original cohort and the validation cohort. Because HLA typing was missing for some donors at each locus, association tests included only the typed subset. While some public TCRs were present in many individuals, most TCR sequences turned up only very rarely across donors. In a later analysis, several top co-occurrence clusters were reported to appear linked to parvovirus B19, influenza, CMV and Epstein-Barr virus. The presence/absence analyses assumed that sequencing depth was roughly uniform across donors, and that assumption may not be true. In a later analysis, some 18,000 TCR beta sequences were associated with specific HLA alleles at a false discovery rate of 0.05. A few of the identified cytomegalovirus-associated TCR beta chains were confirmed in vitro to be specific for cytomegalovirus antigens. For the cohort, immune exposure information was limited to CMV serostatus. Strong co-occurrence of HLA alleles, especially DR and DQ, made assigning TCR associations to individual alleles difficult. A group of highly shared sequence variants was considered likely to be a technical artifact of the sequencing pipeline. According to a later genetic analysis, donors in an Asian-associated ancestry cluster had fewer N-insertions in productive TCRs than the approximately 650-donor mean.

Sequenced material: PBMCs. The sequence derives from a male donor in good health and CMV-seropositive. The chain joins TRBV7-2 to TRBJ1-5, with TRBD1 identical over 10 junction bases. The bases are TGTGCCAGCGCCGGGACAGGGGTTCAGCCCCAGCATTTT. The translation is CASAGTGVQPQHF.